This TCR beta chain was found in a study of cytomegalovirus exposure and HLA in healthy donors. The PCR ran on 60 Vbeta and 13 Jbeta primers. The method was immunoSEQ multiplex PCR; TCRdb's version includes in-frame clones alone and lacks a portion of them. Found here are over 120,000 clones, approximately 80% of them singletons; the top ten hold roughly 9.7%. This CDR3 comprises 13 residues. The ends were cut back, 3 bases at V and 2 bases at J, with 8 bases in the middle. Germline V gives CDR1 SGDLS, CDR2 YYNGEE. The sequencing input was PBMCs. The clonotype originates from a woman aged 60-70 years in good health and CMV-seropositive. The chain recombines TRBV9 with TRBJ1-1; a weak D match, TRBD1 (5 bases). The CDR3 loop is CASSAQANTEAFF. CDR3 sequence (DNA): TGTGCCAGCAGCGCACAGGCTAACACTGAAGCTTTCTTT.